This T cell receptor (beta chain) comes out of a study of cytomegalovirus exposure and HLA in healthy donors. V shed 8 bases and J 5 bases; nucleotides not matched to a gene: 7. Per germline, CDR1 SGHTA and CDR2 FQGTGA. CDR3 length: 13 amino acids. The PCR contained 60 Vbeta and 13 Jbeta primers. Generated by immunoSEQ multiplex PCR, the TCRdb table keeps only in-frame clones and is missing some. Of more than 200,000 clones in the sample, nearly 80% are singletons; the top ten hold around 1.7%. The sequence was collected from a man younger than 30 in good health and CMV-seronegative. The sequenced material came from PBMCs. This rearrangement joins TRBV7-3 to TRBJ1-1; 8 bases align to TRBD1. CDR3 sequence reads: CASSGQEGTEAFF. The CDR3 DNA reads as TGTGCCAGCTCGGGACAGGAGGGGACTGAAGCTTTCTTT.